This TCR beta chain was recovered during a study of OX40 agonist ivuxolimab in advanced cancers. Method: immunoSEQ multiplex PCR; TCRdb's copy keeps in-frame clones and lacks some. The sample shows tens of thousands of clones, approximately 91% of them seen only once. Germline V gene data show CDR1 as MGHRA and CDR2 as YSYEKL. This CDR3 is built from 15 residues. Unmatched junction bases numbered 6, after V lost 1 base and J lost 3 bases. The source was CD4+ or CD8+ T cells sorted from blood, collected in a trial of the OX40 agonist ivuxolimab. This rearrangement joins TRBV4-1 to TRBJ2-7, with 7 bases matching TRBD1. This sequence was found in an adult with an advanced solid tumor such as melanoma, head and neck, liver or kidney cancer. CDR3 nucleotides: TGCGCCAGCAGCCAAGCTACAGGGGTTTACTACGAGCAGTACTTC. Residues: CASSQATGVYYEQYF.